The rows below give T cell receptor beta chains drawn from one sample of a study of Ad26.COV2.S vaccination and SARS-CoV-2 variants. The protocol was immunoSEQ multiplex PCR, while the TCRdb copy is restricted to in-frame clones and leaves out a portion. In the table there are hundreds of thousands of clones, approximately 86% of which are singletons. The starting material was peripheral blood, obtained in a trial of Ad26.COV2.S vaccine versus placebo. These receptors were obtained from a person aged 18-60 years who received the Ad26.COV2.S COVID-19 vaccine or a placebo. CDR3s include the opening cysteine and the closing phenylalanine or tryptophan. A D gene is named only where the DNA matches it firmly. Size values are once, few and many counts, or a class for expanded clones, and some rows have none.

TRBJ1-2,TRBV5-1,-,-,CASSLGAQSGYTF,TGCGCCAGCAGCTTGGGGGCCCAGAGCGGCTACACCTTC
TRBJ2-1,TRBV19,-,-,CASSIGSAGHYNEQFF,TGTGCCAGTAGTATCGGATCGGCAGGGCATTACAATGAGCAGTTCTTC
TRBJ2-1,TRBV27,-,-,CASSQPYNEQFF,TGTGCCAGCAGCCAACCCTACAATGAGCAGTTCTTC
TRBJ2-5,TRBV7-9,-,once,CASSMAGKETQYF,TGTGCCAGCAGCATGGCGGGAAAAGAGACCCAGTACTTC
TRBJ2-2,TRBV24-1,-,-,CATSQPEGGTGELFF,TGTGCCACCAGTCAACCTGAGGGCGGGACCGGGGAGCTGTTTTTT
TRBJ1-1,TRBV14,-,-,CASSIGHPIDTEAFF,TGTGCCAGCAGCATCGGACACCCCATAGACACTGAAGCTTTCTTT
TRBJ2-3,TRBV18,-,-,CASTTDLDTQYF,TGTGCCAGCACCACGGACCTAGATACGCAGTATTTT
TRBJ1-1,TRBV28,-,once,CASSSPGNPNTEAFF,TGTGCCAGCAGCTCTCCGGGGAACCCGAACACTGAAGCTTTCTTT
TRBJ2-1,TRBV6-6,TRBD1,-,CASGQGEYNEQFF,TGTGCCAGCGGACAGGGGGAGTACAATGAGCAGTTCTTC
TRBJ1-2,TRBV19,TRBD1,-,CASSMGDRVFHGYTF,TGTGCCAGTAGTATGGGGGACAGGGTCTTTCATGGCTACACCTTC
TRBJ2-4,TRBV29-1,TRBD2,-,CSVGGGTKNIQYF,TGCAGCGTTGGCGGGGGTACCAAAAACATTCAGTACTTC
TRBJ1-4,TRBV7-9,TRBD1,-,CASSLRTGSEKLFF,TGTGCCAGCAGCTTACGGACAGGGAGCGAAAAACTGTTTTTT
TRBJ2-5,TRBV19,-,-,CASSRSTLYQETQYF,TGTGCCAGTAGTAGGAGCACGCTGTACCAAGAGACCCAGTACTTC
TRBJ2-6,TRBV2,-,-,CASIPDRSGANVLTF,TGTGCCAGCATCCCGGACCGATCTGGGGCCAACGTCCTGACTTTC
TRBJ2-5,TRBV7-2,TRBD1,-,CASSLADRGRYF,TGTGCCAGCAGCTTAGCCGACAGGGGGCGGTACTTC
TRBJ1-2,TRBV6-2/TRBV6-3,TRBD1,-,CASSSELTGRTYGYTF,TGTGCCAGCAGTTCTGAACTGACAGGGCGTACCTATGGCTACACCTTC